The 28 T cell receptor beta chains presented below share a single source sample, sequenced in a study of vaccination and CD4 T cells after COVID-19. Their target antigens are unknown. Treatment described: approximately 9-day PBMC culture with coronavirus spike peptide pools or control peptides (ViraFEST assay). An Oncomine TCR Beta short-read assay was used to sequence the DNA from cultured CD4+ T cells. Using its own MiXCR run on the PCR reads, TCRdb lists one record per CDR3 protein. The sample contains 10,000 to 15,000 distinct CDR3 sequences, around 20% of which appear only once. The sequencing here drew on CD4+ T cells from blood, cultured in vitro, taken before SARS-CoV-2 vaccination. The receptors stem from a human donor who received a COVID-19 vaccine.

The DNA of the CDR3 is TGTGCCAGCAGTGAACGGGACAGGTACTATGGCTACACCTTC. This translates into CASSERDRYYGYTF. The rearrangement uses TRBV6-1 and TRBJ1-2; 8 bases are a match to TRBD1. Germline CDR1 reads MNHNS; CDR2 reads SASEGT. The V and J ends lost 2 bases and 3 bases, in that order; junction bases with no gene match: 2. CDR3 length: 14 amino acids.

This clonotype occurred a few times. The rearrangement joins TRBV2 to TRBJ2-3; TRBD2 agrees at 14 bases. CDR3 length: 14 residues. Germline CDR1 and CDR2: SNHLY and FYNNEI. Germline trimming cut 6 bases from V and 4 bases from J; bases unmatched to any gene: 0. The CDR3 sequence: CASRTSGGADTQYF. The CDR3 nucleotides are TGTGCCAGCAGGACTAGCGGGGGGGCAGATACGCAGTATTTT.

On this clonotype itself: At one boundary the junction diverges from the germline segment, which might be a read error. The chain couples TRBV15 to TRBJ1-2; D perhaps matches TRBD1 (5 bases). The CDR3 has 16 residues. Germline V gene sequence: CDR1 LNHNV, CDR2 YYDKDF (reference sequence). CDR3 DNA sequence: TGCGCCACCAGCAGAGATGTCGCCGCGGACACTGATGGCTACACCTTC. Its protein product is CATSRDVAADTDGYTF.

The CDR3 DNA follows: TGTGCATTTAGGGCGGGGGGGACCCAGTACTTC. It translates to CAFRAGGTQYF. The chain recombines TRBV30 with TRBJ2-5; TRBD2 matches 8 bases. Germline loops: CDR1 GTSNPN, CDR2 SVGIG (reference sequence). CDR3 length equals 11 residues.

J is TRBJ2-7 and V is TRBV12-5; 9 bases line up with TRBD1. The germline V gene encodes CDR1 LGHNT and CDR2 FRNRAP. The CDR3 consists of 16 residues. V shed 4 bases and J 4 bases; nucleotides not matched to a gene: 11. CDR3: CASGSFVGQGRYEQYF. CDR3 nucleotide sequence: TGTGCTAGTGGTTCGTTCGTGGGACAGGGTAGGTACGAGCAGTACTTC.

This clonotype was counted between two and nine times. The chain joins TRBV4-1 to TRBJ2-7; 11 bases agree with TRBD1. V lost 3 bases, J lost 5 bases, and 6 bases stayed unmatched. This CDR3 is 15 amino acids long. In germline, CDR1 is MGHRA, CDR2 YSYEKL. The CDR3 here is CASSQVTGQGDEQYF. CDR3 nucleotide sequence: TGCGCCAGCAGCCAGGTTACGGGACAGGGGGACGAGCAGTACTTC.

This chain uses TRBV7-8 with TRBJ2-5; 7 bases are a match to TRBD2. V lost 2 bases, J lost 3 bases, and 12 bases stayed unmatched. This CDR3 has 17 amino acids. CDR1 and CDR2 from the germline V gene are SGHVS and FQNEAQ. For the CDR3, the DNA is TGTGCCAGCAGCTTATTAAGGGTGACTAGCAGCAAAGAGACCCAGTACTTC. Translated: CASSLLRVTSSKETQYF.

This clonotype was counted between two and nine times. This sequence joins TRBV6-1 and TRBJ1-6; D is undetermined. The V end was cut by 5 bases, the J end by 7 bases, with 15 bases between. The CDR3 contains 15 residues. The germline gives CDR1 MNHNS, CDR2 SASEGT. CDR3 loop: CASSPAGNSNSPLHF. The CDR3 DNA is TGTGCCAGCAGTCCTGCGGGCAACTCGAATTCACCCCTCCACTTT.

This clonotype counts as medium-sized. The V call is TRBV27, the J call TRBJ1-5; weak D call: TRBD1 (5 bases). This CDR3 spans 14 amino acids. V was clipped by 3 bases and J by 7 bases, with 13 bases between them. In germline, CDR1 is MNHEY, CDR2 SMNVEV (reference sequence). The CDR3 here is CASSFRGVGQPQHF. CDR3 sequence (DNA): TGTGCCAGCAGTTTTAGAGGGGTGGGCCAGCCCCAGCATTTT.

This clonotype was recorded only once. The chain carries TRBV5-6 and TRBJ1-1, with TRBD1 matching 9 bases. Germline CDR1 and CDR2: SGHDT and YYEEEE. CDR3 length: 16 residues. The J segment lost 5 bases and the V segment lost 6 bases, leaving 14 bases of the junction unmatched. The CDR3 bases are TGTGCCAGCACCTTTCGCGGGACAGGGTTTAGGACTGAAGCTTTCTTT. Translating gives CASTFRGTGFRTEAFF.

In the case of this clonotype: Germline and junction disagree at one end, which may indicate a read error. The J gene is TRBJ2-7, the V gene TRBV7-8, with D possibly called TRBD1 or TRBD2 (6 bases each). Germline V gives CDR1 SGHVS, CDR2 FQNEAQ. This CDR3 is 13 amino acids long. CDR3 residues: CASSLGVGGEQYF. The CDR3 DNA reads TGTGCCAGCAGCTTAGGGGTGGGGGGCGAGCAGTATTTC.

The CDR3 DNA is TGTGCCAGCAGTTTTCACGGTGGGTTCACAGATACGCAGTATTTT. It specifies CASSFHGGFTDTQYF. The V call is TRBV12-3 or TRBV12-4, the J call TRBJ2-3; D uncertain. The CDR3 length is 15 residues. The V gene lost 3 bases and the J gene lost 2 bases, with 12 bases spanning the gap.

The chain links TRBV29-1 to TRBJ1-1; TRBD1 is a possible D gene (5 bases). Trimming cost V 4 bases and J 1 base, with 13 bases left between them. Germline CDR1 is SQVTM and CDR2 is ANQGSEA. The CDR3 has 14 amino acids. In nucleotides, the CDR3 is TGCAGCGTTGCGTGGCGGGACCCGAACACTGAAGCTTTCTTT. The encoded protein is CSVAWRDPNTEAFF. Full variable domain (rest looked up from reference TRBV29-1 and TRBJ1-1): SAVISQKPSRDICQRGTSLTIQCQVDSQVTMMFWYRQQPGQSLTLIATANQGSEATYESGFVIDKFPISRPNLTFSTLTVSNMSPEDSSIYLCSVAWRDPNTEAFFGQGTRLTVV.

By its share, this clonotype is large (0.1 to 1%). The V call is TRBV18, the J call TRBJ2-5; the D is unclear. V was clipped by 1 base and J by 3 bases, with 12 bases between them. There are 15 residues in the CDR3. The germline gives CDR1 KGHSH, CDR2 LQKENI. The CDR3 spells CASSPRRAAEETQYF. CDR3 DNA: TGTGCCAGCTCACCACGTAGGGCCGCCGAAGAGACCCAGTACTTC.

The rearrangement uses TRBV6-1 and TRBJ2-3; D not resolved. The V and J ends lost 6 bases and 2 bases respectively, with 9 bases between them. The CDR3 totals 13 residues. CDR1 is MNHNS, CDR2 SASEGT, per germline. The CDR3 nucleotides read TGTGCCAGCAGGGCTAGGTTCACAGATACGCAGTATTTT. Its translation is CASRARFTDTQYF.

This clonotype was counted only a few times. The chain recombines TRBV7-9 with TRBJ1-6, with 7 bases identical to TRBD1. This CDR3 has 14 amino acids. Per germline, CDR1 SEHNR and CDR2 FQNEAQ (reference sequence). Trimming took 5 bases from V and 10 from J; bases not matched to a gene: 8. CDR3: CASSLTHRGSPLHF. DNA for the CDR3: TGTGCCAGCAGCCTCACTCACAGGGGCTCACCCCTCCACTTT.

This clonotype was detected a few times. The chain combines TRBV25-1 with TRBJ2-7, with unresolved D. Germline lookup yields CDR1 MGHDK and CDR2 SYGVNS. The CDR3 loop spans 13 amino acids. With 3 bases removed from V and 1 base from J, the gap between germline ends came to 7 bases. The CDR3 region is CASSDYSSYEQYF. CDR3 in DNA: TGTGCCAGCAGTGATTACTCGTCCTACGAGCAGTACTTC.

This clonotype showed up just a few times. The chain links TRBV6-1 to TRBJ2-3; D call uncertain. The ends were cut back, 2 bases at V and 3 bases at J, with 9 bases in the middle. The CDR3 extends over 14 amino acids. The germline gives CDR1 MNHNS, CDR2 SASEGT. The CDR3 protein is CASSEIGVTDTQYF. CDR3 nucleotides: TGTGCCAGCAGTGAAATAGGCGTTACAGATACGCAGTATTTT.

This clonotype was seen a handful of times. The chain is built from TRBV28 and TRBJ2-7; D might be TRBD1 (5 bases). V dropped 6 bases and J dropped 1 base, with 16 bases sitting between them. Germline lookup yields CDR1 MDHEN and CDR2 SYDVKM. The CDR3 contains 15 residues. The CDR3 protein is CASRRGRAVSYEQYF. The CDR3 region has the DNA TGTGCCAGCAGGCGCGGCAGGGCTGTATCCTACGAGCAGTACTTC.

The gene calls are TRBV12-2 and TRBJ2-1; TRBD1 was called by the table and not checked on the DNA. TRBV12-2 is a pseudogene segment. The CDR3 totals 17 residues. The CDR3 DNA follows: TGTGCAAGTCGCTTACACCACAGGGAGGAGGGCTACAATGAGCAGTTCTTC. As protein: CASRLHHREEGYNEQFF.

This clonotype is labeled as medium-sized. This rearrangement joins TRBV6-1 to TRBJ1-5; a possible D gene is TRBD1 (6 bases). V was trimmed by 4 bases and J by 3 bases, leaving 10 bases between them. The CDR3 has 14 residues. Germline V lookup: CDR1 MNHNS, CDR2 SASEGT. CDR3 amino acids: CASSGGHHNQPQHF. DNA of the CDR3: TGTGCCAGCAGTGGGGGACACCACAATCAGCCCCAGCATTTT.

CDR3 bases: TGTGCCAGCAGCTTGACCGGGGGGGCCGGGTACAATGAGCAGTTCTTC. Protein: CASSLTGGAGYNEQFF. The chain joins TRBV7-9 to TRBJ2-1; the match to TRBD2 covers 8 bases. Trimming cost V 3 bases and J 4 bases; bases outside gene matches: 8. The CDR3 is made up of 16 amino acids. Germline values: CDR1 SEHNR, CDR2 FQNEAQ (reference sequence). The entire variable domain, with the rest obtained from reference TRBV7-9 and TRBJ2-1, is as follows: DTGVSQNPRHKITKRGQNVTFRCDPISEHNRLYWYRQTLGQGPEFLTYFQNEAQLEKSRLLSDRFSAERPKGSFSTLEIQRTEQGDSAMYLCASSLTGGAGYNEQFFGPGTRLTVL.

This clonotype has a handful of counts. The chain carries TRBV20-1 and TRBJ1-2; tentative D call: TRBD1 (6 bases). Germline loops: CDR1 DFQATT, CDR2 SNEGSKA (reference sequence). The ends were cut back, 0 bases at V and 4 bases at J, with 12 bases in the middle. This CDR3 has 14 amino acids. CDR3 bases: TGCAGTGCTAGAGATATGACAGGAGGCTATGGCTACACCTTC. Its protein is CSARDMTGGYGYTF.

This clonotype was counted a few times. The chain has TRBV5-4 and TRBJ1-3; D gene ambiguous. The CDR3 covers 14 residues. The ends were cut back, 1 base at V and 4 bases at J, with 9 bases in the middle. Germline CDR1 reads SGHNT; CDR2 reads YYREEE (reference sequence). Here the CDR3 reads CASSLLGVGNTIYF. CDR3 in DNA: TGTGCCAGCAGCTTGCTCGGGGTCGGAAACACCATATATTTT.

This clonotype is categorized as medium-sized. The chain links TRBV7-8 to TRBJ1-3; TRBD1 matches 8 bases. Trimming took 5 bases from V and 4 from J; bases not matched to a gene: 7. This CDR3 region has 15 residues. CDR1 and CDR2 from the germline V gene are SGHVS and FQNEAQ. In nucleotides, the CDR3 is TGTGCCAGCAGCCGGGGAAGGACAGGGGGAAACACCATATATTTT. Protein: CASSRGRTGGNTIYF.

This clonotype was detected only a few times. The V and J genes are TRBV5-4 and TRBJ1-1; D not resolved. CDR1 and CDR2 (germline): SGHNT, YYREEE (reference sequence). The CDR3 is 11 amino acids. Trimming took 0 bases from V and 5 from J, leaving 2 bases between them. The CDR3 coding sequence is TGTGCCAGCAGCTTGGGGACTGAAGCTTTCTTT. Residues: CASSLGTEAFF. The whole variable domain, remainder taken from reference TRBV5-4 and TRBJ1-1, is ETGVTQSPTHLIKTRGQQVTLRCSSQSGHNTVSWYQQALGQGPQFIFQYYREEENGRGNFPPRFSGLQFPNYSSELNVNALELDDSALYLCASSLGTEAFFGQGTRLTVV.

This clonotype is deemed medium-sized (0.01 to 0.1%). The chain combines TRBV20-1 with TRBJ1-5; 8 positions agree with TRBD1. Germline V gene sequence: CDR1 DFQATT, CDR2 SNEGSKA (reference sequence). CDR3 length: 16 amino acids. J was trimmed by 0 bases and V by 3 bases; bases with no gene match: 7. CDR3 sequence: CSASEDRDYSNQPQHF. The CDR3 DNA follows: TGCAGTGCTAGTGAGGACAGGGACTATAGCAATCAGCCCCAGCATTTT.

This clonotype was counted a few times. The V call is TRBV12-3 or TRBV12-4, the J call TRBJ2-1; TRBD2 matches at 10 bases. This CDR3 contains 16 residues. With V trimmed by 6 bases and J by 5 bases, 10 bases remained unmatched. The CDR3: CASRTLVLAGDNEQFF. The CDR3 DNA reads as TGTGCCAGCAGAACCCTCGTGCTAGCGGGGGACAATGAGCAGTTCTTC.